A single sample is the source of the 16 T cell receptor beta chains below, sequenced in a study of cytomegalovirus exposure and HLA in healthy donors. The PCR used 60 Vbeta and 13 Jbeta primers. Measured with immunoSEQ multiplex PCR; TCRdb has only the in-frame clones, and not every one. In the table there are hundreds of thousands of clones, less than 85% of which are singletons. The sequenced material came from PBMCs. Every receptor here comes from a man aged 18 to 30 in good health and CMV-seronegative.

This chain connects TRBV6-6 to TRBJ2-7; D remains unclear. V dropped 7 bases and J dropped 5 bases, with 12 bases sitting between them. This CDR3 contains 12 residues. Germline V gene data show CDR1 as MNHNY and CDR2 as SVGAGI (reference sequence). As DNA, the CDR3 is TGTGCCAGCACGAGGAGAGAGAACGAGCAGTACTTC. Translating it yields CASTRRENEQYF.

This rearrangement joins TRBV19 to TRBJ1-5; 9 nucleotides line up with TRBD1. V gave up 5 bases and J gave up 7 bases; unmatched junction bases: 18. The CDR3 runs to 18 residues. Per germline, CDR1 LNHDA and CDR2 SQIVND (reference sequence). CDR3 region: CASSPYYSGTGNQQPQHF. CDR3 bases: TGTGCCAGTAGTCCTTACTACTCCGGGACAGGGAATCAACAGCCCCAGCATTTT. Full variable domain (missing parts from reference TRBV19 and TRBJ1-5): DGGITQSPKYLFRKEGQNVTLSCEQNLNHDAMYWYRQDPGQGLRLIYYSQIVNDFQKGDIAEGYSVSREKKESFPLTVTSAQKNPTAFYLCASSPYYSGTGNQQPQHFGDGTRLSIL.

V and J are TRBV7-9 and TRBJ2-1, with 8 nucleotides matching TRBD1. Germline V gene lookup returns CDR1 SEHNR and CDR2 FQNEAQ (reference sequence). The CDR3 has 15 amino acids. Germline trimming cut 3 bases from V and 8 bases from J; bases unmatched to any gene: 9. The CDR3 loop is CASSFLDRENDEQFF. In nucleotides, the CDR3 is TGTGCCAGCAGCTTCCTGGACAGGGAAAACGATGAGCAGTTCTTC.

The V and J genes are TRBV27 and TRBJ2-3, with TRBD2 as a possible D gene (6 bases). From germline, CDR1 is MNHEY and CDR2 SMNVEV (reference sequence). The CDR3 covers 10 residues. Here the CDR3 reads CTVGGYTQYF. Written as DNA, the CDR3 is TGTACCGTCGGGGGATATACGCAGTATTTT.

The gene calls are TRBV27 and TRBJ2-7, with 8 positions matching TRBD1. CDR3 length equals 16 residues. Per the germline V gene, CDR1 is MNHEY and CDR2 is SMNVEV (reference sequence). The ends lost 7 bases at V and 2 bases at J; junction bases unmatched: 13. The CDR3 sequence: CASKETGERTTYEQYF. The CDR3 nucleotides are TGTGCCAGCAAAGAGACAGGGGAAAGGACCACCTACGAGCAGTACTTC.

This clone was recorded only once. The CDR3, as DNA: TGTGCCTGGGGGGGGGAGGGCCATACTACTGAAGCTTTCTTT. It translates to CAWGGEGHTTEAFF. This chain connects TRBV30 to TRBJ1-1; D is perhaps TRBD1 (5 bases). V was trimmed by 5 bases and J by 5 bases, leaving 18 bases between them. CDR1 is GTSNPN, CDR2 SVGIG, per germline (reference sequence). The CDR3 sequence is 14 residues long.

This clone appeared a single time. CDR3 coding DNA: TGTGCCATCAGGGACAGTGGGCCGAGGGACACCATATATTTT. Amino acids: CAIRDSGPRDTIYF. The chain employs TRBV10-3 and TRBJ1-3, with D tentatively TRBD1 (6 bases). The CDR3 totals 14 residues. Trimming removed 6 bases from V and 8 bases from J, with 17 bases in between. CDR1 and CDR2 from the germline V gene are ENHRY and SYGVKD.

Here the CDR3 reads CASSLGYEYEQYF. CDR3 in DNA: TGCGCCAGCAGCTTGGGGTACGAGTACGAGCAGTACTTC. The J gene is TRBJ2-7, the V gene TRBV5-1; D unclear. The CDR3 totals 13 residues. Trimming stripped 0 bases from V and 4 bases from J, with 8 bases between. Germline V gene sequence: CDR1 SGHRS, CDR2 YFSETQ.

The V gene is TRBV6-6, the J gene TRBJ2-5; D unresolved. Deletions cut 0 bases from V and 4 bases from J, with 6 bases between. The germline gives CDR1 MNHNY, CDR2 SVGAGI (reference sequence). The CDR3 consists of 13 residues. CDR3 DNA sequence: TGTGCCAGCAGTTACTCCACACCAGAGACCCAGTACTTC. Amino acid sequence: CASSYSTPETQYF.

The chain joins TRBV28 to TRBJ2-1, with D unresolved. The CDR3 has 13 amino acids. V was trimmed by 4 bases and J by 10 bases, leaving 14 bases between them. From germline, CDR1 is MDHEN and CDR2 SYDVKM. The CDR3, as DNA: TGTGCCAGCAGTTCCCACAGCCCACCCGAGCAGTTCTTC. Protein: CASSSHSPPEQFF.

V and J are TRBV5-1 and TRBJ2-1; 7 nucleotides agree with TRBD1. Unmatched junction bases numbered 5, after V lost 5 bases and J lost 6 bases. Germline values: CDR1 SGHRS, CDR2 YFSETQ. CDR3 length: 13 amino acids. CDR3 amino acids: CASSSDRFNEQFF. The CDR3 nucleotides are TGCGCCAGCAGTTCGGACAGGTTCAATGAGCAGTTCTTC.

This sequence joins TRBV19 and TRBJ1-5; D is ambiguous. Trimming removed 4 bases at V and 2 bases at J, with 15 bases between. The length of the CDR3 is 16 residues. Germline CDR1 LNHDA, CDR2 SQIVND (reference sequence). The CDR3 bases are TGTGCCAGTAGTACCCCGGAGAGGCCCGGCAATCAGCCCCAGCATTTT. Translated, it gives CASSTPERPGNQPQHF.

This chain links TRBV19 with TRBJ2-3, with a weak D call TRBD2 (6 bases). The V gene's germline CDR1 is LNHDA and CDR2 SQIVND (reference sequence). The CDR3 covers 15 residues. V was shortened by 1 base and J by 8 bases, with 16 bases between the two germline ends. The CDR3 DNA follows: TGTGCCAGTAGTATAGGGGACTCGAGAGTGGTTACGCAGTATTTT. As protein: CASSIGDSRVVTQYF.

The chain joins TRBV18 to TRBJ2-2; 7 nucleotides align to TRBD1. J was trimmed by 1 base and V by 3 bases; bases with no gene match: 11. Germline CDR1 reads KGHSH; CDR2 reads LQKENI. The CDR3 runs to 18 residues. As DNA, the CDR3 is TGTGCCAGCTCACCCTACGCGCGGACAGGTCAGAACACCGGGGAGCTGTTTTTT. Protein product: CASSPYARTGQNTGELFF.

V gene TRBV7-8 combines with J gene TRBJ1-1, with 7 positions matching TRBD1. The germline V gene encodes CDR1 SGHVS and CDR2 FQNEAQ. The length of the CDR3 is 19 residues. V lost 2 bases to trimming and J lost 0 bases; unmatched junction nucleotides: 15. Here the CDR3 reads CASSLMFIAGQNMNTEAFF. The CDR3 DNA reads as TGTGCCAGCAGCTTAATGTTTATCGCGGGACAGAATATGAACACTGAAGCTTTCTTT.

This clone was found once. This sequence joins TRBV4-1 and TRBJ2-1; 12 nucleotides agree with TRBD2. Germline CDR1 MGHRA, CDR2 YSYEKL. V lost 0 bases to trimming and J lost 0 bases; unmatched junction nucleotides: 6. CDR3 size: 19 residues. The DNA for the CDR3 is TGCGCCAGCAGCCAAGATATACTAGCGGGAGGTAGCTCCTACAATGAGCAGTTCTTC. Amino acids: CASSQDILAGGSSYNEQFF.